This TCR beta chain comes out of a study of shared clonotypes between healthy human individuals. On the study more broadly: The study drew on two women and a few men aged 18 to 49 as donors. General study points: Estimated clonotype richness was generally higher in naive than memory subsets. Clonotype sharing across a few donors was observed for around 5.1% of naive CD4 clonotypes.

A note on this clone: Antigen: not known.

Using immunoSEQ multiplex PCR, the repertoire was profiled, and TCRdb retains in-frame clones only, with some absent. This table has 2 million to 2.5 million clones, roughly 95% appearing once. Subsets obtained from CD4+ cells comprised CD45RA+ naive and CD45RA-negative memory cells. This clonotype was obtained from a man aged 18 to 35 in good health. The sample was naive CD4+ T cells sorted from blood. Subset specified: CD45RA+ positively selected.

In DNA, the CDR3 is TGCGCCAGCAGCTTTGGAAGCAATCAGCCCCAGCATTTT. This codes for CASSFGSNQPQHF. The V and J genes are TRBV5-1 and TRBJ1-5; D is unresolved. The V and J ends lost 2 bases and 1 base respectively, with 4 bases between them. CDR3 length: 13 residues. The germline CDR1 and CDR2 sequences are SGHRS and YFSETQ. Filled out from reference TRBV5-1 and TRBJ1-5, the complete variable domain reads KAGVTQTPRYLIKTRGQQVTLSCSPISGHRSVSWYQQTPGQGLQFLFEYFSETQRNKGNFPGRFSGRQFSNSRSEMNVSTLELGDSALYLCASSFGSNQPQHFGDGTRLSIL.